Shown below are 4 T cell receptor beta chains from a single sample sequenced in a study of CD8+CD57+ T cells in acquired aplastic anemia. An expansion of CD8+CD57+ cells by flow cytometry had been shown in patients chosen for sequencing. CDR3 and TCR beta VDJ profiling relied on a genomic DNA template. TCRdb ran MiXCR on the reads and lists one entry per CDR3 protein. The sample holds under 350,000 distinct CDR3 sequences; approximately 58% are singletons and the top ten take 1.3%. The sequencing input was sorted CD4+, CD8+, or CD8+CD57+ T cells (not recorded which) from PBMCs. Receptors were obtained from a human donor with aplastic anemia.

The chain joins TRBV29-1 to TRBJ1-3; D not certain. This CDR3 spans 11 amino acids. V lost 5 bases and J 4 bases, leaving 6 bases between the germline ends. Germline V CDR1 and CDR2: SQVTM, ANQGSEA. CDR3 in DNA: TGCAGCGTTCCGTGGGGAAACACCATATATTTT. This sequence encodes CSVPWGNTIYF.

This clonotype was seen at least ten times. The gene calls are TRBV10-3 and TRBJ2-7; no firm D call. Per germline, CDR1 ENHRY and CDR2 SYGVKD. The CDR3 length is 12 residues. Trimming removed 6 bases from V and 10 bases from J, with 16 bases in between. The chain's CDR3 is CAIRENSENQYF. CDR3 coding DNA: TGTGCCATCAGGGAAAACTCGGAGAACCAGTACTTC.

Regarding this clonotype: It may be a read error: a sequence one base away is much more abundant. The rearrangement uses TRBV2 and TRBJ1-5; TRBD1 matches at 8 bases. V was pared by 8 bases and J by 6 bases, with 9 bases of the junction left unmatched. The CDR3 runs to 14 residues. Germline-derived CDR1 and CDR2 are SNHLY and FYNNEI. CDR3 loop: CASGAGQGFQPQHF. The CDR3 nucleotides read TGTGCCAGCGGTGCCGGACAGGGCTTTCAGCCCCAGCATTTT.

This chain uses TRBV5-6 with TRBJ2-7; D gene unclear. CDR1 is SGHDT, CDR2 YYEEEE, per germline. There are 17 residues in the CDR3. V shed 2 bases and J shed 0 bases, with 18 bases lying between them. CDR3 residues: CASSLAPAPDFSYEQYF. The CDR3, as DNA: TGTGCCAGCAGCTTAGCCCCGGCGCCAGACTTCTCCTACGAGCAGTACTTC. The full variable domain, rest sourced from reference TRBV5-6 and TRBJ2-7, is DAGVTQSPTHLIKTRGQQVTLRCSPKSGHDTVSWYQQALGQGPQFIFQYYEEEERQRGNFPDRFSGHQFPNYSSELNVNALLLGDSALYLCASSLAPAPDFSYEQYFGPGTRLTVT.